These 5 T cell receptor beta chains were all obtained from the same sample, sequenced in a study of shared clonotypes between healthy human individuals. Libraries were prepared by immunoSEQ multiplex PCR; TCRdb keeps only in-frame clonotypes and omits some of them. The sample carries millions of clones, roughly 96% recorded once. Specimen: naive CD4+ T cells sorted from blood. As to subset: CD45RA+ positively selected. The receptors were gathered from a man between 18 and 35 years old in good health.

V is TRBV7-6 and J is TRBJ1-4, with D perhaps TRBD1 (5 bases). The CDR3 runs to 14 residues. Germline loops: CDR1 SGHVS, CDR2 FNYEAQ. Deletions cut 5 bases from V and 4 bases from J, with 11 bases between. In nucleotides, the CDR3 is TGTGCCAGCAGCCCGGGACGGAGTAATGAAAAACTGTTTTTT. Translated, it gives CASSPGRSNEKLFF.

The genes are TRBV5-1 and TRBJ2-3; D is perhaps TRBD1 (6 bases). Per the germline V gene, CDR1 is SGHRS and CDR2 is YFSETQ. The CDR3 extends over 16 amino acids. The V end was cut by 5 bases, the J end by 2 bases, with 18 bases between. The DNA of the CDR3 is TGCGCCAGCAGTTCCGGACAGTCCGCCCTCACAGATACGCAGTATTTT. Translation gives CASSSGQSALTDTQYF.

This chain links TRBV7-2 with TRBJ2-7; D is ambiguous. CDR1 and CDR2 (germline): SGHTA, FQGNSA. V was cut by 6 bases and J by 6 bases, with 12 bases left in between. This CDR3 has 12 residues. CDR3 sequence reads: CASSPLGAEQYF. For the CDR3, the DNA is TGTGCCAGCAGTCCTCTAGGCGCCGAGCAGTACTTC.

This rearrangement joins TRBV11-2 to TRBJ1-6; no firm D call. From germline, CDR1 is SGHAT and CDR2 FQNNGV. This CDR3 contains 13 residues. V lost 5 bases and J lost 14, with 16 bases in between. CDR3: CASSLGSQGALHF. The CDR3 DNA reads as TGTGCCAGCAGCCTTGGGAGCCAAGGAGCCCTCCACTTT.

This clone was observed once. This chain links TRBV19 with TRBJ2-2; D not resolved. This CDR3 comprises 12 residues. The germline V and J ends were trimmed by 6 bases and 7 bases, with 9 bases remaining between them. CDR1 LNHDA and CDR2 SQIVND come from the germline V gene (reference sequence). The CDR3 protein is CASSSHSGELFF. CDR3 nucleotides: TGTGCCAGTAGCTCGCACAGCGGGGAGCTGTTTTTT.